This TCR beta chain was sequenced for a study of beta chain features in type 1 diabetes. The whole isolated RNA underwent reverse transcription, so sequencing captured expressed TCRB transcripts. Only in-frame clones appear in the TCRdb table, and some are missing; sequencing was by immunoSEQ multiplex PCR. The sample yields more than 150,000 clones, less than 9.5% seen once. CD45RO/CCR7/CD25/CD127/CD95/CD27 staining was used to isolate CD4+ naive, central memory, regulatory and stem cell-like memory cells by sorting. V gave up 0 bases and J gave up 5 bases, with 10 bases separating them. Per germline, CDR1 MNHNS and CDR2 SASEGT. The CDR3 extends over 14 amino acids.

Sequencing was done on a sample of central memory CD4+ T cells from blood. J is TRBJ1-2 and V is TRBV6-1; D is perhaps TRBD1 (6 bases). The sequence came from a young woman in good health. In DNA, the CDR3 is TGTGCCAGCAGTGAAGCGAAGGGGGTGTATGGCTACACCTTC. This encodes CASSEAKGVYGYTF.